This is a list of T cell receptor beta chains from one sample in a study of cytomegalovirus exposure and HLA in healthy donors. Method: immunoSEQ multiplex PCR; TCRdb's copy keeps in-frame clones and lacks some. This repertoire includes around 34,000 clones. The sample consisted of PBMCs. The receptor source for this set is a woman aged 35 to 49 in good health and CMV-seropositive. Each CDR3 is given with its conserved first and last residue. The D gene is left open where the match is weak.

v_gene: TRBV5-1
j_gene: TRBJ2-2
d_gene: TRBD2
CDR3aa: CASSLASGRASGELFF
CDR3nt: TGCGCCAGCAGCTTGGCTAGCGGGAGGGCGAGCGGGGAGCTGTTTTTT

v_gene: TRBV6-5
j_gene: TRBJ1-1
d_gene: -
CDR3aa: CASSYRLDTEAFF
CDR3nt: TGTGCCAGCAGTTACCGTTTAGACACTGAAGCTTTCTTT

v_gene: TRBV10-2
j_gene: TRBJ1-1
d_gene: -
CDR3aa: CASSDWGRGGTEAFF
CDR3nt: TGCGCCAGCAGTGACTGGGGCAGGGGTGGGACTGAAGCTTTCTTT

v_gene: TRBV25-1
j_gene: TRBJ1-1
d_gene: TRBD1
CDR3aa: CASKSGQTTISFF
CDR3nt: TGTGCCAGCAAATCGGGACAGACGACCATCTCTTTCTTT

v_gene: TRBV15
j_gene: TRBJ2-5
d_gene: -
CDR3aa: CATSRDRGAGAGETQYF
CDR3nt: TGTGCCACCAGCAGAGATCGAGGGGCGGGGGCCGGGGAGACCCAGTACTTC

v_gene: TRBV2
j_gene: TRBJ2-5
d_gene: -
CDR3aa: CASRTLETQYF
CDR3nt: TGTGCCAGCCGGACACTCGAGACCCAGTACTTC

v_gene: TRBV11-1
j_gene: TRBJ2-7
d_gene: TRBD1
CDR3aa: CASSLAWTGSYEQYF
CDR3nt: TGTGCCAGCAGCTTAGCCTGGACAGGGTCCTACGAGCAGTACTTC

v_gene: TRBV4-1
j_gene: TRBJ1-5
d_gene: TRBD1
CDR3aa: CASSQVWTGYQPQHF
CDR3nt: TGCGCCAGCAGCCAAGTATGGACAGGGTACCAGCCCCAGCATTTT

v_gene: TRBV7-8
j_gene: TRBJ2-1
d_gene: -
CDR3aa: CASSPPGVTYNEQFF
CDR3nt: TGTGCCAGCAGCCCACCGGGGGTTACCTACAATGAGCAGTTCTTC

v_gene: TRBV7-9
j_gene: TRBJ1-5
d_gene: TRBD1
CDR3aa: CASSPDRDNQPQHF
CDR3nt: TGTGCCAGCAGCCCAGACAGGGACAATCAGCCCCAGCATTTT

v_gene: TRBV7-9
j_gene: TRBJ2-5
d_gene: TRBD1
CDR3aa: CASGTDQETQYF
CDR3nt: TGTGCCAGCGGGACAGACCAAGAGACCCAGTACTTC

v_gene: TRBV9
j_gene: TRBJ2-7
d_gene: TRBD1
CDR3aa: CASSARDRVEANYEQYF
CDR3nt: TGTGCCAGCAGCGCCCGGGACAGGGTAGAAGCGAACTACGAGCAGTACTTC

v_gene: TRBV4-1
j_gene: TRBJ1-2
d_gene: -
CDR3aa: CASSQATAGDGYTF
CDR3nt: TGCGCCAGCAGCCAAGCGACAGCAGGTGATGGCTACACCTTC

v_gene: TRBV27
j_gene: TRBJ2-7
d_gene: TRBD1
CDR3aa: CASSQLVGTGSYEQYF
CDR3nt: TGTGCCAGCAGTCAGTTGGTTGGGACAGGATCCTACGAGCAGTACTTC

v_gene: TRBV18
j_gene: TRBJ2-1
d_gene: TRBD2
CDR3aa: CASSLPGLAQEQFF
CDR3nt: TGTGCCAGCTCACTTCCTGGACTAGCTCAGGAGCAGTTCTTC

v_gene: TRBV11-2
j_gene: TRBJ2-3
d_gene: TRBD2
CDR3aa: CASSYRLAGGLDTQYF
CDR3nt: TGTGCCAGCAGCTACCGACTAGCGGGGGGGCTGGATACGCAGTATTTT

v_gene: TRBV19
j_gene: TRBJ2-5
d_gene: -
CDR3aa: CASSIGQAFGGETQYF
CDR3nt: TGTGCCAGTAGTATAGGCCAGGCCTTTGGCGGGGAGACCCAGTACTTC

v_gene: TRBV30
j_gene: TRBJ2-1
d_gene: -
CDR3aa: CAWVAVNEQFF
CDR3nt: TGTGCCTGGGTAGCGGTCAATGAGCAGTTCTTC

v_gene: TRBV19
j_gene: TRBJ2-2
d_gene: -
CDR3aa: CASSIVQNTGELFF
CDR3nt: TGTGCCAGTAGTATAGTTCAGAACACCGGGGAGCTGTTTTTT

v_gene: TRBV11-2
j_gene: TRBJ2-7
d_gene: TRBD1
CDR3aa: CASSLAGGTGGYF
CDR3nt: TGTGCCAGCAGCTTAGCTGGGGGGACAGGGGGTTACTTC